This T cell receptor (beta chain) was identified during a study (dated by TCRdb to the mid-2010s). General notes on the study: Whether tumor-infiltrating Tregs in breast cancer are recruited from blood Tregs or converted in situ from other CD4+ T cell subsets was tested. General findings and caveats noted by the study authors: Tumor memory CD4+ T cell TCR gene usage was found to cluster with blood and lymph node memory CD4+ cells and with lymph node naive CD4+ cells. Rather than covering whole repertoires, validation in the larger cohort was restricted to a single TCR beta V-J rearrangement. Tumor-infiltrating Treg TCR alpha and beta sequences overlapped most with tumor naive CD4+ T cells, then with blood naive CD4+ T cells.

With regard to this clonotype: Its antigen is still unknown. Just one base apart from a much larger clone, this may be a read error.

The Miltenyi Naive CD4+ T Cell Isolation kit was used to purify naive CD4+ T cells, and Tregs were depleted with CD25 microbeads. Tregs, naive and memory CD4+ T cells from tumor, blood and ipsilateral draining lymph nodes of five breast cancer patients underwent full-length TCR alpha and beta sequencing. Tumor tissue and lymph nodes from ipsilateral axillary dissection were perfused with PBS, minced and digested with collagenase I and hyaluronidase. Ficoll density gradient centrifugation was used to isolate mononuclear cells from lymph nodes or from approximately 50 ml of peripheral blood. A purity exceeding 90% was confirmed by FACS for the sorted cell populations. Full-length TCR variable regions were amplified by 5' RACE PCR with constant-region reverse primers, followed by semi-nested PCR with Nested Universal Primer A. Using the ReliaPrep RNA Cell Miniprep System, total RNA was extracted, and the SMARTer RACE 5'/3' Kit was then used to reverse transcribe the RNA into 5'RACE-ready cDNA. Multiplex adaptors were used to barcode the full-length TCR alpha and beta libraries, which were then sequenced on an Illumina MiSeq. Per the original workflow: For each of nine subset-tissue groups, sequencing data from the five patients were combined, and the groups were compared by unsupervised clustering of TCR gene usage. Repertoire similarity was calculated with the Morisita-Horn index, weighting shared sequences by their contribution to each repertoire. TCRdb ran its own pipeline on the public reads, namely fastp trimming at Q25 and MiXCR clone calling, and kept in-frame beta chains. Each entry is one CDR3 protein sequence, shown with its most common DNA and genes. TCRdb's processing, not the study's, gives the V and J calls here. The sample records about 40,000 distinct CDR3 sequences, about 20% of which are singletons. Of the sample, about 3% falls within the top ten clones.

V drops 5 bases and J drops 0 bases, leaving 17 bases in between. Its CDR3 holds 17 amino acids, cysteine through phenylalanine. Solely the CDR3 DNA is kept, with 51 bases framed from the first base. This sequence was found in a female donor with breast cancer. The sequence links TRBV12-3 or TRBV12-4 to TRBJ2-1; confidence is insufficient to name the D gene. Sequencing input: naive CD4+ T cells sorted from a lymph node. The sample's cell subset or site label, decoded: naive CD4+ T cells, CD4+CD45RA+CD25-. The CDR3 in this case is CASSLSLHSFSYNEQFF. The DNA reads as follows: TGTGCCAGCAGTCTTTCCCTCCATTCTTTCTCCTACAATGAGCAGTTCTTC.